This TCR beta chain was captured in a study of cytomegalovirus exposure and HLA in healthy donors. The overall study: About 200 million T cells yielded 100 million to 130 million unique TCR beta sequences, as an earlier analysis found. Study results and limitations: Most of the CMV-associated TCR beta chains (in a later analysis) appeared to be HLA-restricted. The study had only CMV serostatus as immune exposure information. Certain sequence variants were highly shared and formed a cluster, and this cluster was likely a sequencing artifact.

About this clone: Antigen: not known.

CDR3 length: 16 residues. With 60 Vbeta and 13 Jbeta primers, the PCR was carried out. Here immunoSEQ multiplex PCR was the method, and the copy in TCRdb shows in-frame clones only, minus some. The repertoire consists of over 85,000 clones, with about 80% occurring once and the leading ten covering roughly 2%. V gene TRBV21-1 combines with J gene TRBJ2-1; the table's D call of TRBD2 was not tested on the DNA. TRBV21-1 corresponds to a pseudogene. The material sequenced was PBMCs. The receptor was derived from a man aged 35-49 years in good health and CMV-seronegative. The CDR3 reads CASSATATSSYNEQFF. In DNA, the CDR3 is TGTGCCAGCAGCGCAACTGCTACGAGCTCCTACAATGAGCAGTTCTTC.